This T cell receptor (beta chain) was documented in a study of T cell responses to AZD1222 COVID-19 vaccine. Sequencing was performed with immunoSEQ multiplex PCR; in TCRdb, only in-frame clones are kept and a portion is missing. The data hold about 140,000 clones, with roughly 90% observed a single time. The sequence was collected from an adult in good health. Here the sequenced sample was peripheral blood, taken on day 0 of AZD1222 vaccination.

CDR3 in DNA: TGCGCCAGCAGCTTAATTAGCGGGACTCTCAATGAGCAGTTCTTC. Translation: CASSLISGTLNEQFF. The chain combines TRBV5-1 with TRBJ2-1; 8 bases map to TRBD2. The CDR3 extends over 15 amino acids. Germline trimming cut 2 bases from V and 6 bases from J; bases unmatched to any gene: 7. The V gene's germline CDR1 is SGHRS and CDR2 YFSETQ.